The 8 T cell receptor beta chains presented below share a single source sample, sequenced in a study of T cells in Graves' hyperthyroidism and ophthalmopathy. Researchers took RNA transcripts and amplified the TCR beta CDR3 regions from them. During a first-round RT-PCR of the TCR CDR3, the HTBI primer set was used. TCRdb re-called the multiplex PCR reads with MiXCR, one entry per CDR3 protein. The repertoire holds almost 350,000 distinct CDR3 sequences, with less than 20% as singletons. Material for sequencing was blood. All receptors come from a woman aged 40 to 50 with Graves' ophthalmopathy.

Remarks on this clonotype: It may be a read error: a sequence one base away is much more abundant. The chain is built from TRBV5-1 and TRBJ2-2; 7 nucleotides align to TRBD2. The V gene's germline CDR1 is SGHRS and CDR2 YFSETQ. The CDR3 extends over 16 amino acids. DNA of the CDR3: TGCGCCAGCAGCCCCCCCGGGGGGATGAACACCGGGGGGCTGTTTTTT. The encoded protein is CASSPPGGMNTGGLFF. Complete variable domain (other parts from reference TRBV5-1 and TRBJ2-2): KAGVTQTPRYLIKTRGQQVTLSCSPISGHRSVSWYQQTPGQGLQFLFEYFSETQRNKGNFPGRFSGRQFSNSRSEMNVSTLELGDSALYLCASSPPGGMNTGGLFFGEGSRLTVL.

This clonotype was picked up many times. The genes are TRBV19 and TRBJ1-5; TRBD1 matches at 10 bases. Germline V gene data show CDR1 as LNHDA and CDR2 as SQIVND (reference sequence). V was clipped by 6 bases and J by 8 bases; unmatched bases: 10. The CDR3 is made up of 15 amino acids. The CDR3 region is CASRPGQGRIEPQHF. CDR3 bases: TGTGCCAGTAGGCCGGGACAGGGGAGGATCGAGCCCCAGCATTTT.

This clonotype was recorded a few times. This chain joins TRBV27 and TRBJ1-3; no clear D gene. CDR1 is MNHEY, CDR2 SMNVEV, per germline (reference sequence). Trimming took off 0 bases at V and 0 bases at J, with 15 bases between the two ends. The CDR3 covers 18 residues. The CDR3, as DNA: TGTGCCAGCAGTTTATCCCCCCTGGGCCCCAGCTCTGGAAACACCATATATTTT. Translated, it gives CASSLSPLGPSSGNTIYF.

This clonotype occurred many times. This sequence joins TRBV7-9 and TRBJ2-5; 9 bases align to TRBD2. V trimming: 3 bases; J trimming: 2 bases; junction bases outside the gene matches: 1. Germline V gene sequence: CDR1 SEHNR, CDR2 FQNEAQ (reference sequence). The CDR3 runs 14 residues. CDR3 sequence reads: CASSFLAGQETQYF. CDR3 bases: TGTGCCAGCAGCTTCCTAGCGGGGCAAGAGACCCAGTACTTC.

The V gene is TRBV28, the J gene TRBJ1-1; a weak D match, TRBD1 (6 bases). V lost 3 bases to trimming and J lost 0 bases, with 11 bases between them. This CDR3 region has 15 residues. CDR1 is MDHEN, CDR2 SYDVKM, per germline. Here the CDR3 DNA reads TGTGCCAGCAGTTTTACCGGGACACTGAACACTGAAGCTTTCTTT. Translating it yields CASSFTGTLNTEAFF.

Ten or more counts support this clonotype. V usage is TRBV30 and J usage is TRBJ1-1; 9 nucleotides align to TRBD1. V trimming: 4 bases; J trimming: 4 bases; junction bases outside the gene matches: 10. Germline CDR1 and CDR2: GTSNPN and SVGIG (reference sequence). The CDR3 has 15 residues. The CDR3 DNA follows: TGTGCCTGGACTCCCGGAACAGGGGGCGTCACTGAAGCTTTCTTT. As protein: CAWTPGTGGVTEAFF.

The rearrangement links TRBV27 to TRBJ1-2; D not resolved. The CDR3 runs 12 residues. Deletions cut 6 bases from V and 7 bases from J, with 12 bases between. CDR1 and CDR2 from the germline V gene are MNHEY and SMNVEV (reference sequence). The CDR3 region is CASRWEGSGYTF. The CDR3 bases are TGTGCCAGCAGGTGGGAGGGCTCTGGCTACACCTTC.

The table lists this clonotype with many counts. V gene TRBV6-5 combines with J gene TRBJ2-2; D is ambiguous. This CDR3 contains 13 residues. Germline V CDR1 and CDR2: MNHEY, SVGAGI. The V and J ends lost 10 bases and 7 bases respectively, with 16 bases between them. The CDR3 reads CATHQMKVGELFF. CDR3 DNA sequence: TGTGCCACCCACCAGATGAAAGTCGGGGAGCTGTTTTTT.